The source of this T cell receptor beta chain is a study of T cell responses to AZD1222 COVID-19 vaccine. Points from the study as a whole: Most donors were white British, females outnumbered males, and clonal diversity was possibly underestimated. Unmutated variant regions reportedly attract nearly half of all spike-specific TCRs. Recipients of two AZD1222 doses showed rising Spike-specific TCR breadth and depth. Vaccine-related CD4 TCRs covered spike, predominating at 160-218 and 743-854.

The CDR3 contains 14 residues. Germline V gives CDR1 SGHTA, CDR2 FQGNSA. J lost 5 bases, V lost 5 bases, and 9 bases had no gene match. Using immunoSEQ multiplex PCR, the repertoire was profiled, and TCRdb retains in-frame clones only, with some absent. The sample lists 100,000 to 150,000 clones, about 87% occurring once. Worth noting for this clone: What it recognizes is unknown.

Sequences were derived from peripheral blood, sampled on day 0 of AZD1222 vaccination. The V gene is TRBV7-2, the J gene TRBJ2-7; 7 nucleotides line up with TRBD1. This TCR came from an adult in good health. The CDR3 here is CASSTRQGTDEQYF. CDR3 coding DNA: TGTGCCAGCAGCACTCGACAGGGTACGGACGAGCAGTACTTC.